This is a list of T cell receptor beta chains from one sample in a study of lymphopenia after photon versus proton radiotherapy. The protocol was immunoSEQ multiplex PCR, while the TCRdb copy is restricted to in-frame clones and leaves out a portion. The repertoire holds 6,000 to 8,500 clones, with roughly 89% as singletons. Material: peripheral blood, obtained from a patient treated with photon-based radiotherapy. All receptors derive from a man aged 55 to 70 with cholangiocarcinoma. CDR3s include the opening cysteine and the closing phenylalanine or tryptophan. D genes are given only for firm matches. Rows may omit the clone size; those that give it use once, few, many or a size class.

D gene	clone size	V gene	J gene	CDR3 DNA	CDR3 protein
NA	NA	TRBV5-1	TRBJ1-1	TGCGCCAGCAGCTTGGGCGGTTTCGGGGGCTTCACTGAAGCTTTCTTT	CASSLGGFGGFTEAFF
NA	NA	TRBV18	TRBJ2-5	TGTGCCAGCTCACCAACCCAGTCCCAAGAGACCCAGTACTTC	CASSPTQSQETQYF
NA	NA	TRBV19	TRBJ1-5	TGTGCCAGTAGTACTTGGGGTGTAGATGAGCCCCAGCATTTT	CASSTWGVDEPQHF
NA	NA	TRBV18	TRBJ1-1	TGTGCCAGCTCATACGGGCCCGGGACTGAAGCTTTCTTT	CASSYGPGTEAFF
NA	NA	TRBV6-5	TRBJ1-1	TGTGCCAGCGTCCCTGCGGGGGGAAGAGCTTTCTTT	CASVPAGGRAFF
TRBD2	NA	TRBV27	TRBJ2-5	TGTGCCAGCAGATTGCTAGCGGACCAAGAGACCCAGTACTTC	CASRLLADQETQYF
NA	NA	TRBV19	TRBJ2-6	TGTGCCAGTAGTATAGGGCATGGGGCCAACGTCCTGACTTTC	CASSIGHGANVLTF
NA	NA	TRBV5-1	TRBJ2-5	TGCGCCAGCAGCCTATCCAGCCCACCACAAGAGACCCAGTACTTC	CASSLSSPPQETQYF
TRBD2	NA	TRBV4-3	TRBJ2-3	TGCGCCAGCAGCCAAGACAGGGCGGGGGATAGCACAGATACGCAGTATTTT	CASSQDRAGDSTDTQYF
NA	NA	TRBV5-6	TRBJ2-6	TGTGCCAGCAGCCTGGGCTCTGGGGCCAACGTCCTGACTTTC	CASSLGSGANVLTF
NA	NA	TRBV6-5	TRBJ1-5	TGTGCCACTGGCGGGGTTCGTCAGCCCCAGCATTTT	CATGGVRQPQHF
NA	NA	TRBV2	TRBJ2-5	TGTGCCAGCAGAAGCAGCCAAGAGACCCAGTACTTC	CASRSSQETQYF
TRBD2	NA	TRBV2	TRBJ2-4	TGTGCCAGCAGGTCGACTAGCGGGAGGGCCCCGGTAGCCAAAAACATTCAGTACTTC	CASRSTSGRAPVAKNIQYF
TRBD2	few	TRBV19	TRBJ2-3	TGTGCCAGTAGTTCCTACGGGGGGGGGCCGACAGATACGCAGTATTTT	CASSSYGGGPTDTQYF
NA	NA	TRBV19	TRBJ1-5	TGTGCCAGTAGTCCGTCGGGGCAGGGACGCAATCAGCCCCAGCATTTT	CASSPSGQGRNQPQHF
TRBD1	NA	TRBV27	TRBJ1-1	TGTGCCAGCAAACAACAGGGGAGCACTGAAGCTTTCTTT	CASKQQGSTEAFF
NA	few	TRBV7-8	TRBJ1-5	TGTGCCAGCAGCTTACCCGATCAGCCCCAGCATTTT	CASSLPDQPQHF
TRBD2	NA	TRBV7-9	TRBJ2-3	TGTGCCAGCAGCTCACAGCGGGAGACAGATACGCAGTATTTT	CASSSQRETDTQYF
NA	NA	TRBV5-6	TRBJ1-5	TGTGCCAGCAGCTACCTTGGACAGCCTAATCAGCCCCAGCATTTT	CASSYLGQPNQPQHF
TRBD1	NA	TRBV19	TRBJ2-1	TGTGCCAGTACCAAAAATCGGGACAGGAGCTCCTACAATGAGCAGTTCTTC	CASTKNRDRSSYNEQFF
TRBD1	NA	TRBV9	TRBJ1-4	TGTGCCAGCAGCTGGACAGGGGGAGATGAAAAACTGTTTTTT	CASSWTGGDEKLFF
NA	NA	TRBV19	TRBJ1-5	TGTGCCAGTAGTATGTCAGGGGAGAATCAGCCCCAGCATTTT	CASSMSGENQPQHF